This TCR delta chain came from a study of γδ T cells in repeated Plasmodium falciparum infection. Overall study context: Donors had four controlled P. falciparum NF54 infections over approximately 600 days.

Both TRG and TRD chains were sequenced from each sorted sample. TCRdb used CATT to re-call clones from the multiplex PCR reads. The sample yields approximately 53,000 delta-chain clones, 1.7% seen once. Vgamma9/Vdelta2+ and Vdelta2-negative gammadelta T cells were flow-sorted from PBMC for bulk sequencing. Losses at the gene ends were 0 bases for V and 0 bases for J; bases not matched to a gene: 18. This CDR3 is built from 21 residues. Germline V gives CDR1 TSWWSYY, CDR2 QGS. This clone was seen at least ten times. The sequencing sample was made of gamma-delta T cells from blood. The sequence came from a pool of human donors (malaria-infected and uninfected, not separated). The chain recombines TRDV1 with TRDJ1, with 8 positions matching TRDD3. The CDR3 bases are TGTGCTCTTGGGGAACTCGCTACGTCCTGGGGGACACCTCCCTACACCGATAAACTCATCTTT. As protein: CALGELATSWGTPPYTDKLIF.